Presented here are 20 T cell receptor beta chains from one specimen sequenced in a study of post-analysis software for immune sequencing data (dated by TCRdb to between 2015 and 2016). The paper's findings and limits, for the study overall: Roughly 5 TRBV segments, including TRBV5-6, TRBV5-1 and TRBV20-1, were significantly more frequent in patients than controls.

These TCRs are of unknown antigen specificity. Libraries were made using PCR. Reads for this sample came from an Illumina HiSeq 2500. To reduce PCR and sequencing biases, unique molecular identifiers were incorporated into the TCR beta cDNA libraries. TCRdb ran its own pipeline on the public reads, namely fastp trimming at Q25 and MiXCR clone calling, and kept in-frame beta chains. CDR3 protein duplicates are merged, each entry listing the most common genes and DNA. The sample includes about 540,000 distinct CDR3 sequences, with approximately 34% observed a single time. The ten largest clones represent about 5.6% of the sample. Sample: blood. The receptors were sampled from a girl aged 2 to 17 with multiple sclerosis.

This clonotype was seen a few times. The chain employs TRBV12-5 and TRBJ2-1; possibly TRBD1 for D (6 bases). The better agreement between TRBJ2-7 and the DNA end casts doubt on the J call. The CDR3 has 15 residues. CDR1 is LGHNT and CDR2 is FRNRAP in the germline V gene. CDR3 bases: TGTGCTAGTGGTCCTGGACAGAGCTCCTACAATGAGCAGTACTTC. It specifies CASGPGQSSYNEQYF.

This clonotype was found a few times. CDR3 sequence (DNA): TGTGCCAGCAGTTACTCAGAACAGTCGTACAATGAGCAGTTCTTC. Encoded protein: CASSYSEQSYNEQFF. The chain has TRBV6-5 and TRBJ2-1, with D uncertain. This CDR3 is 15 amino acids long. V was pared by 0 bases and J by 4 bases, with 10 bases between. The germline V gene has CDR1 MNHEY and CDR2 SVGAGI.

This clonotype was observed a few times. The chain couples TRBV5-5 to TRBJ2-3; 13 positions agree with TRBD2. Germline trimming cut 5 bases from V and 2 bases from J; bases unmatched to any gene: 14. Germline CDR1 reads SGHKS; CDR2 reads YYEKEE (reference sequence). The CDR3 spans 19 residues. The CDR3 nucleotides are TGTGCCAGCAGAACACCGGGACTAGCGGGGACCGTGCACACAGATACGCAGTATTTT. Amino acids: CASRTPGLAGTVHTDTQYF. The full variable domain, completed using reference TRBV5-5 and TRBJ2-3, is DAGVTQSPTHLIKTRGQQVTLRCSPISGHKSVSWYQQVLGQGPQFIFQYYEKEERGRGNFPDRFSARQFPNYSSELNVNALLLGDSALYLCASRTPGLAGTVHTDTQYFGPGTRLTVL.

This clonotype came up a few times. For the CDR3, the DNA is TGTGCCAGCAGACGGGGGGATCAGCCCCAGCATTTT. Translated: CASRRGDQPQHF. The gene calls are TRBV6-5 and TRBJ1-5; the D gene is possibly TRBD1 (5 bases). Germline CDR1 reads MNHEY; CDR2 reads SVGAGI. Trimming took 6 bases from V and 5 from J, leaving 8 bases between them. This CDR3 is 12 amino acids long.

This clonotype has a count of ten or more. The chain links TRBV25-1 to TRBJ2-1; D is possibly TRBD2 (5 bases). CDR3 length equals 13 residues. CDR1 is MGHDK, CDR2 SYGVNS, per germline. V was trimmed by 5 bases and J by 9 bases, leaving 14 bases between them. The CDR3 here is CASSTPGGGEQFF. DNA for the CDR3: TGTGCCAGCAGTACCCCTGGAGGTGGTGAGCAGTTCTTC.

The J gene is TRBJ2-1, the V gene TRBV7-9, with D possibly called TRBD1 or TRBD2 (5 bases each). CDR3 length: 12 residues. Germline V gene data show CDR1 as SEHNR and CDR2 as FQNEAQ (reference sequence). V was cut by 5 bases and J by 7 bases, with 9 bases left in between. The CDR3 spells CASSGEGNEQFF. The CDR3 bases are TGTGCCAGCAGCGGAGAGGGGAATGAGCAGTTCTTC.

This clonotype has a count of ten or more. The chain has TRBV7-9 and TRBJ2-1; 12 nucleotides line up with TRBD2. The CDR3 totals 15 residues. With V trimmed by 5 bases and J by 2 bases, 1 base remained unmatched. CDR1 is SEHNR and CDR2 is FQNEAQ in the germline V gene (reference sequence). As DNA, the CDR3 is TGTGCCAGCAGCACTAGCGGGGGGCCCTACAATGAGCAGTTCTTC. Translation: CASSTSGGPYNEQFF.

This chain joins TRBV7-2 and TRBJ2-1; 7 nucleotides match TRBD2. The CDR3 covers 14 residues. Germline CDR1 is SGHTA and CDR2 is FQGNSA. V lost 1 base to trimming and J lost 6 bases; unmatched junction nucleotides: 3. DNA for the CDR3: TGTGCCAGCAGCTTAGATCGGGGGGTCAATGAGCAGTTCTTC. Translation: CASSLDRGVNEQFF.

This chain uses TRBV5-1 with TRBJ2-4; D may correspond to TRBD1 or TRBD2 (5 bases each). The end of the DNA fits TRBJ2-7 better, so the J call may be wrong. There are 14 residues in the CDR3. The germline gives CDR1 SGHRS, CDR2 YFSETQ. This chain's CDR3 is CASSYAGAEDEQYF. The CDR3 DNA reads TGCGCCAGCAGCTACGCCGGGGCTGAGGACGAGCAGTACTTC.

This sequence joins TRBV3-1 and TRBJ2-5; possibly TRBD1 or TRBD2 for D (6 bases each). Per germline, CDR1 LGHDT and CDR2 YNNKEL (reference sequence). V was trimmed by 0 bases and J by 7 bases, leaving 12 bases between them. The CDR3 covers 14 residues. CDR3 sequence reads: CASSQDLGGGTQYF. The CDR3 DNA is TGTGCCAGCAGCCAAGACTTAGGGGGAGGGACCCAGTACTTC.

A few counts support this clonotype. CDR3: CASSRQGGIQPQHF. CDR3 nucleotides: TGTGCCAGCAGTCGTCAGGGTGGTATTCAGCCCCAGCATTTT. V usage is TRBV2 and J usage is TRBJ1-5; perhaps TRBD1 as D (5 bases). Trimming removed 5 bases at V and 6 bases at J, with 14 bases between. Germline CDR1 and CDR2: SNHLY and FYNNEI. The CDR3 has 14 residues.

The J gene is TRBJ2-3, the V gene TRBV10-3; 11 nucleotides align to TRBD1. CDR1 and CDR2 from the germline V gene are ENHRY and SYGVKD. This CDR3 is built from 15 residues. J lost 1 base, V lost 6 bases, and 3 bases had no gene match. As DNA, the CDR3 is TGTGCCATCAGATCGGGACAGGGGGGCACAGATACGCAGTATTTT. Translating gives CAIRSGQGGTDTQYF.

The chain carries TRBV20-1 and TRBJ1-1; no clear D gene. The ends were cut back, 1 base at V and 5 bases at J, with 14 bases in the middle. Germline loops: CDR1 DFQATT, CDR2 SNEGSKA (reference sequence). The CDR3 totals 14 residues. For the CDR3, the DNA is TGCAGTGCTAGAGGTCCAGGTTTAGAGACTGAAGCTTTCTTT. Amino acid sequence: CSARGPGLETEAFF.

V gene TRBV10-3 combines with J gene TRBJ2-7; 7 bases are shared with TRBD2. V was clipped by 5 bases and J by 4 bases; unmatched bases: 5. Germline assignment: CDR1 ENHRY and CDR2 SYGVKD. The CDR3 runs 13 residues. CDR3 loop: CAISRGAGYEQYF. CDR3 nucleotide sequence: TGTGCCATCAGTCGGGGAGCGGGGTACGAGCAGTACTTC.

At least ten counts were recorded for this clonotype. One end of the junction varies from germline; a read error may be responsible. V gene TRBV5-1 combines with J gene TRBJ2-1; a weak D match, TRBD2 (6 bases). Germline assignment: CDR1 SGHRS and CDR2 YFSETQ. The CDR3 is made up of 13 amino acids. The CDR3 loop reads CASRTGSYNEQFF. CDR3 DNA: TGTGCCAGCAGAACCGGGAGCTACAATGAGCAGTTCTTC.

This chain connects TRBV6-5 to TRBJ2-3, with D unresolved. CDR3 length: 14 residues. Trimming cost V 8 bases and J 0 bases, with 12 bases left between them. CDR1 is MNHEY and CDR2 is SVGAGI in the germline V gene. The CDR3 DNA is TGTGCCAGCCAGGTTTCGACAAGCACAGATACGCAGTATTTT. This gives the protein CASQVSTSTDTQYF.

V gene TRBV9 combines with J gene TRBJ2-3, with 7 nucleotides matching TRBD2. V trimming: 4 bases; J trimming: 2 bases; junction bases outside the gene matches: 13. Germline V gene sequence: CDR1 SGDLS, CDR2 YYNGEE. The length of the CDR3 is 17 residues. This chain's CDR3 is CASSPRGVSGLTDTQYF. CDR3 DNA sequence: TGTGCCAGCAGCCCCCGGGGGGTTAGCGGGCTCACAGATACGCAGTATTTT.

A few counts support this clonotype. This chain connects TRBV7-2 to TRBJ2-7, with 7 bases that match TRBD1. Looked up from germline, CDR1 is SGHTA and CDR2 is FQGNSA. This CDR3 has 15 residues. Trimming at V came to 7 bases and at J to 4 bases, leaving 13 bases not matched to a gene. The CDR3 DNA sequence: TGTGCCAGCACCTTCCTCGGCCAGGGGGAGTACGAGCAGTACTTC. It codes for CASTFLGQGEYEQYF.

This clonotype was seen a handful of times. The chain has TRBV29-1 and TRBJ1-2, with 7 nucleotides matching TRBD1. Losses at the gene ends were 0 bases for V and 2 bases for J; bases not matched to a gene: 18. The V gene's germline CDR1 is SQVTM and CDR2 ANQGSEA. The CDR3 contains 19 residues. The CDR3 loop is CSVEDVSLTGPRPNYGYTF. CDR3 DNA sequence: TGCAGCGTTGAAGATGTGTCATTGACAGGGCCCAGGCCAAACTATGGCTACACCTTC.

This clonotype was seen a few times. The gene calls are TRBV12-3 or TRBV12-4 and TRBJ2-7; 9 bases match TRBD1. The CDR3 contains 15 residues. V gave up 5 bases and J gave up 4 bases; unmatched junction bases: 9. The DNA of the CDR3 is TGTGCCAGCAGTGTCGGACAGGGGTATCCGTACGAGCAGTACTTC. Translating it yields CASSVGQGYPYEQYF.